The clone carrying this T cell receptor (beta chain) was observed a single time. The antigen is undetermined. This sample was included in a study of multiple sclerosis patients with progressive multifocal leukoencephalopathy. The study's findings and limits: Expanded clones at PML onset predated and persisted through natalizumab therapy. No common TRBV or TRBJ usage or pairing appeared at PML. It is unclear whether the findings reflect JC virus infection or general immunocompromise.

This CDR3 spans 15 amino acids. Germline V gives CDR1 SGHTS, CDR2 YDEGEE. Germline trimming cut 4 bases from V and 0 bases from J; bases unmatched to any gene: 4. As to time point: time of PML onset. This was a survey-level run. Clones were sequenced by immunoSEQ multiplex PCR, and TCRdb holds only the in-frame ones, with some missing. Among tens of thousands of clones listed, roughly 85% were seen once. Sequencing was performed on PBMCs, taken from a patient treated with natalizumab. V and J are TRBV5-8 and TRBJ1-5; 7 bases are a match to TRBD1. This TCR was sampled from a woman aged 30 to 39 with progressive multifocal leukoencephalopathy. The DNA for the CDR3 is TGTGCCAGCAGCCGATGGGACAGTAGCAATCAGCCCCAGCATTTT. Protein: CASSRWDSSNQPQHF.